This TCR beta chain was sequenced for a study of blood T cells in healthy people across ages. This clonotype was seen a few times. Its antigen is unidentified. Germline trimming cut 2 bases from V and 3 bases from J; bases unmatched to any gene: 14. Germline values: CDR1 MDHEN, CDR2 SYDVKM. The CDR3 contains 20 residues. Study results and limitations: Estimates of diversity drawn from one million T cells were considered underestimates.

The authors ran a second PCR of about 6 to 11 cycles using a sample-barcoded 5' primer and a J-beta primer mix. TCRdb passed the 5' RACE reads through MiXCR, listing each CDR3 protein once. The profile shows roughly 1 million distinct CDR3 sequences, about 23% of them singletons. The same specimen was also included in a second study, on T cells of mothers and their children. Per that paper: In this cohort, donors were three healthy Caucasian mothers plus their six children. Related and unrelated pairs show similar shaping of TCR recombination output by thymic selection. Versus unrelated pairs, overlap was slightly higher in related mother-child pairs, without reaching significance.

The source of this sequence is a girl aged 2-10 years in good health. The sample was blood. The chain carries TRBV28 and TRBJ2-1; 12 bases line up with TRBD2. CDR3 region: CASSLLVRTSGIMNYNEQFF. The CDR3 nucleotides are TGTGCCAGCAGTTTACTAGTGCGGACTAGCGGGATAATGAACTACAATGAGCAGTTCTTC.